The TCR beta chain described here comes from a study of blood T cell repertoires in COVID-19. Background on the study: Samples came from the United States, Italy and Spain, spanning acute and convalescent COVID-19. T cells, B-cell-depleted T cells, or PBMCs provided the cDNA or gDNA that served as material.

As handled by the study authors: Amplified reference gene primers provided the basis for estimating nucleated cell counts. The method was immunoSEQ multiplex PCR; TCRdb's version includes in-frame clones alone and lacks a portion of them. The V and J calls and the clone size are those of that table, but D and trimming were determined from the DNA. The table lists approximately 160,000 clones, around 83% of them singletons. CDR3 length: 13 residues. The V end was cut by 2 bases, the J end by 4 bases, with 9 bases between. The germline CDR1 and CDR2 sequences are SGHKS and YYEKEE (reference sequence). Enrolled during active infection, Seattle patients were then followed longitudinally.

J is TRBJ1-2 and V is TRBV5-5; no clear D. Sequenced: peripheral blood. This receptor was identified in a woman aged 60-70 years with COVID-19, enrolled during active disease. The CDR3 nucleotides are TGTGCCAGCAGCTTTGGTCGGGGCTATGGCTACACCTTC. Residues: CASSFGRGYGYTF.